The sequence of this TCR beta chain was determined in a study of blood T cell repertoires in COVID-19. The method was immunoSEQ multiplex PCR; TCRdb's version includes in-frame clones alone and lacks a portion of them. The repertoire holds roughly 130,000 clones, 80% to 90% seen once, with 3% to 3.5% in the top ten. In assigning cohorts, the study relied on participant-reported clinical history. This clone was counted once. This CDR3 spans 15 amino acids. Per germline, CDR1 SGHNT and CDR2 YENEEA. V gave up 4 bases and J gave up 6 bases, with 17 bases separating them. The chain combines TRBV11-3 with TRBJ2-3; D not resolved. Material for sequencing was PBMCs or T cells enriched from blood (not recorded which). The TCR was taken from a woman in her forties or fifties with acute COVID-19. The CDR3 loop reads CASSSGSSQSDTQYF. The CDR3, as DNA: TGTGCCAGCAGCTCAGGAAGCTCCCAGTCCGATACGCAGTATTTT.